The entry below describes one T cell receptor (beta chain). Its matching antigen is unknown. Genomic DNA (around 2 micrograms) was obtained from cryopreserved PBMCs for construction of TCR beta libraries. Clones were read by immunoSEQ multiplex PCR, and TCRdb kept only the in-frame ones, dropping some. The sample includes about 300,000 clones, more than 70% of them seen just once. This record comes from a study of cytotoxic CD8 clonotypes in ibrutinib-treated CLL. Study-level background: IGHV unmutated 17 to 18; relapsed/refractory approximately 10; treatment-naive more than 14. After a median of about 70 months, approximately 15 patients stayed remitted and approximately twelve progressed; responses had been partial in some 25 and complete in 2. Study-wide points: Public clonotypes showed up rarely, and on treatment they shrank or held steady.

The CDR3 sequence is 12 residues long. The germline gives CDR1 MGHRA, CDR2 YSYEKL. The V end was cut by 4 bases, the J end by 7 bases, with 10 bases between. The sample consisted of PBMCs, taken at disease progression, from a patient treated with ibrutinib. The receptor was derived from a human donor with chronic lymphocytic leukemia. This chain uses TRBV4-1 with TRBJ1-1; D is possibly TRBD1 (6 bases). DNA of the CDR3: TGCGCCAGCAGCCGAACAGGGTATGAAGCTTTCTTT. As protein: CASSRTGYEAFF.